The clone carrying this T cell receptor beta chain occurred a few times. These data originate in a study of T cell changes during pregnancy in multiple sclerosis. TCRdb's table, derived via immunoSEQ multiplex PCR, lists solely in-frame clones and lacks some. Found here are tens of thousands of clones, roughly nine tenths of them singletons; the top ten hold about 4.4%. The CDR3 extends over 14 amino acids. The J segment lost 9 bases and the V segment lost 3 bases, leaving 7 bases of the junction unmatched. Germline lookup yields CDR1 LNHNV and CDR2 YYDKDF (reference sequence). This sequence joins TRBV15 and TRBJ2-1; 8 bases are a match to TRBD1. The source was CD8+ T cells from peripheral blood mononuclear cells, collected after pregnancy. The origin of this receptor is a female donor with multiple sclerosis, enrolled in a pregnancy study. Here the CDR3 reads CATSSPGGWGEQFF. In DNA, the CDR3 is TGTGCCACCAGCAGCCCAGGGGGCTGGGGTGAGCAGTTCTTC.